The sequence of this T cell receptor (beta chain) was determined in a study of T-cell reconstitution after alpha-beta-depleted transplantation in children. This clonotype was seen a handful of times. Unique molecular identifiers were used in preparing the TCRbeta library. TCRdb reprocessed the PCR reads with MiXCR, giving one entry per CDR3 protein. The data show around 250,000 distinct CDR3 sequences, about 10% seen once. Here the sequenced sample was PBMCs from the stem cell graft donor, taken from the stem cell graft. The sequence was collected from a human donor who donated a stem cell graft to a child with SCID.

CDR3 nucleotides: TGTGCCAGCAGTAACCTGGGACAGAACCCAGCTTTCTTT. Amino acid sequence: CASSNLGQNPAFF. This chain uses TRBV2 with TRBJ1-1; 7 bases agree with TRBD1. Per the germline V gene, CDR1 is SNHLY and CDR2 is FYNNEI. With V trimmed by 5 bases and J by 10 bases, 10 bases remained unmatched. The CDR3 has 13 residues.